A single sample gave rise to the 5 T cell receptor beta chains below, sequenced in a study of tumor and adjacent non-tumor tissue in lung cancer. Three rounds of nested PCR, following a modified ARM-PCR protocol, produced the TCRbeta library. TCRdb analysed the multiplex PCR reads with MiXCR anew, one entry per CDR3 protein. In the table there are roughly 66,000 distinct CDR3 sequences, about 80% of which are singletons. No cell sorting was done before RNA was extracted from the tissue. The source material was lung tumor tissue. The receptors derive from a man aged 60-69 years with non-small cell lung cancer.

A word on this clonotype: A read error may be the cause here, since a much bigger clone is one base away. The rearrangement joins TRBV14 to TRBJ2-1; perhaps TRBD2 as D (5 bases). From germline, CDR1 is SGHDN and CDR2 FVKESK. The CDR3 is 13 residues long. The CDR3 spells CASSQAVSGEEFF. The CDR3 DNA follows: TGTGCCAGCAGCCAAGCCGTCAGCGGTGAGGAGTTCTTC.

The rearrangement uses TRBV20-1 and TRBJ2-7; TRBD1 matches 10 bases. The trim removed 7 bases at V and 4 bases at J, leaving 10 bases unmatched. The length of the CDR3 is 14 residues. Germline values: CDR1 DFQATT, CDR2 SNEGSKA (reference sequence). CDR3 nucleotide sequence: TGCAGTGTAGTTTGGACAGGGGGAAGGTACGAGCAGTACTTC. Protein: CSVVWTGGRYEQYF.

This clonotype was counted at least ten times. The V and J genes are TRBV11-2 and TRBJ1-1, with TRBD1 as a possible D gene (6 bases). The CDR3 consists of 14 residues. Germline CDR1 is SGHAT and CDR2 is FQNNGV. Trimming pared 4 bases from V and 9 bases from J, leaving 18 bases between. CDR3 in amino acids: CASSSQGVGVQAFF. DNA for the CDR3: TGTGCCAGCAGCTCACAGGGAGTTGGGGTACAAGCTTTCTTT.

CDR3 coding DNA: TGTGCTGGCAGCCACCCTTTCGGGGCCCTTACGCAGTATTTT. Protein sequence: CAGSHPFGALTQYF. The chain employs TRBV28 and TRBJ2-3, with D possibly being TRBD1 or TRBD2 (5 bases each). The germline V gene has CDR1 MDHEN and CDR2 SYDVKM. CDR3 length equals 14 residues.

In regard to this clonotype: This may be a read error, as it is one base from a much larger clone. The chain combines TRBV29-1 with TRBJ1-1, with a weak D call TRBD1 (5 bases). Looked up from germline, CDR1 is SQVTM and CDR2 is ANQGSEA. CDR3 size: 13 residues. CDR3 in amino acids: CSVKGVGNTGALF. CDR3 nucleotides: TGCAGCGTGAAAGGGGTGGGGAACACTGGAGCTCTCTTT. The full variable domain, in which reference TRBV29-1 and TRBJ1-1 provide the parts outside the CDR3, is SAVISQKPSRDICQRGTSLTIQCQVDSQVTMMFWYRQQPGQSLTLIATANQGSEATYESGFVIDKFPISRPNLTFSTLTVSNMSPEDSSIYLCSVKGVGNTGALFGQGTRLTVV.